These 19 T cell receptor beta chains came from one sample sequenced in a study of cytomegalovirus exposure and HLA in healthy donors. Use of 60 Vbeta and 13 Jbeta primers characterized the PCR. Some clones are missing from TCRdb's copy, which holds only in-frame ones; the method was immunoSEQ multiplex PCR. This table holds some 140,000 clones, over 60% found once. Sequencing was done on a sample of PBMCs. These receptors all stem from a middle-aged woman in good health and CMV-seronegative.

In regard to this clone: Other DNA sequences in the same sample also yield this CDR3. The J gene is TRBJ1-1, the V gene TRBV5-1, with 7 bases matching TRBD1. Germline CDR1 SGHRS, CDR2 YFSETQ. The CDR3 totals 13 residues. V lost 4 bases, J lost 4 bases, and 4 bases stayed unmatched. CDR3 DNA sequence: TGCGCCAGCAGCCTCCGGGACAGCACTGAAGCTTTCTTT. Translated, it gives CASSLRDSTEAFF.

The chain has TRBV5-1 and TRBJ2-5; 8 bases match TRBD2. Germline V lookup: CDR1 SGHRS, CDR2 YFSETQ. The CDR3 is 16 residues long. The V segment lost 1 base and the J segment 4 bases; nucleotides outside the gene matches: 9. The CDR3 loop is CASSLREGLPAETQYF. CDR3 sequence (DNA): TGCGCCAGCAGCTTGCGGGAGGGCCTCCCCGCAGAGACCCAGTACTTC.

The chain combines TRBV9 with TRBJ2-3; the D gene is possibly TRBD2 (6 bases). The CDR3 totals 16 residues. Germline V lookup: CDR1 SGDLS, CDR2 YYNGEE. Trimming took 5 bases from V and 0 from J, leaving 16 bases between them. DNA of the CDR3: TGTGCCAGCAGTCAAGGAGGGGCTAGCAGCACAGATACGCAGTATTTT. Amino acid sequence: CASSQGGASSTDTQYF.

The chain joins TRBV15 to TRBJ2-1; 10 positions match TRBD2. The germline V gene encodes CDR1 LNHNV and CDR2 YYDKDF (reference sequence). CDR3 size: 16 residues. After removal of 1 base from V and 5 bases from J, the junction contained 5 bases not matched to a gene. The CDR3 bases are TGTGCCACCAGCAGAGGGCTAGCGGGGGAAGACAATGAGCAGTTCTTC. Its protein product is CATSRGLAGEDNEQFF.

The chain couples TRBV30 to TRBJ1-2; 10 positions agree with TRBD1. Germline CDR1 and CDR2: GTSNPN and SVGIG (reference sequence). Losses at the gene ends were 2 bases for V and 3 bases for J; bases not matched to a gene: 9. The CDR3 loop spans 16 amino acids. The CDR3 region has the DNA TGTGCCTGGAGTCCGGGACAGGGGTGGGGGGACTATGGCTACACCTTC. It encodes CAWSPGQGWGDYGYTF.

The chain combines TRBV18 with TRBJ2-3; 8 nucleotides match TRBD2. The germline V gene has CDR1 KGHSH and CDR2 LQKENI. CDR3 length: 15 residues. With V trimmed by 1 base and J by 2 bases, 2 bases remained unmatched. CDR3: CASSPQREHTDTQYF. The CDR3 nucleotides are TGTGCCAGCTCACCACAGCGGGAGCACACAGATACGCAGTATTTT.

This clone is a singleton in its sample. J is TRBJ2-7 and V is TRBV5-1, with a possible D match to TRBD1 (6 bases). Trimming removed 1 base from V and 2 bases from J, with 13 bases in between. This CDR3 comprises 15 residues. Germline V gives CDR1 SGHRS, CDR2 YFSETQ. The CDR3 bases are TGCGCCAGCAGCTTGTACGAACAGGGAACCTACGAGCAGTACTTC. It codes for CASSLYEQGTYEQYF. Using reference TRBV5-1 and TRBJ2-7 for the parts outside the CDR3, the full variable domain is KAGVTQTPRYLIKTRGQQVTLSCSPISGHRSVSWYQQTPGQGLQFLFEYFSETQRNKGNFPGRFSGRQFSNSRSEMNVSTLELGDSALYLCASSLYEQGTYEQYFGPGTRLTVT.

This chain connects TRBV28 to TRBJ1-6; 7 bases agree with TRBD1. This CDR3 spans 16 amino acids. V shed 1 base, J shed 7 bases, and the junction held 7 bases outside the gene matches. The germline CDR1 and CDR2 sequences are MDHEN and SYDVKM. This CDR3 is CASSLLPGTVNSPLHF. The CDR3 nucleotides read TGTGCCAGCAGTTTATTGCCGGGGACAGTAAATTCACCCCTCCACTTT.

CDR3 sequence (DNA): TGTGCCAGCAGCGGGGGGGGAGGGACAGGGCGTCTTGGCTACACCTTC. Its translation: CASSGGGGTGRLGYTF. V and J are TRBV7-2 and TRBJ1-2, with 9 bases matching TRBD1. CDR3 length equals 16 residues. Unmatched junction bases numbered 14, after V lost 5 bases and J lost 7 bases. Germline V gene data show CDR1 as SGHTA and CDR2 as FQGNSA.

This rearrangement joins TRBV6-6 to TRBJ2-7, with a weak D call TRBD2 (6 bases). This CDR3 comprises 14 residues. V was trimmed by 2 bases and J by 0 bases, leaving 8 bases between them. The V gene's germline CDR1 is MNHNY and CDR2 SVGAGI (reference sequence). As DNA, the CDR3 is TGTGCCAGCAGTTACGCGGGGAACTCCTACGAGCAGTACTTC. As protein: CASSYAGNSYEQYF.

Worth noting for this clone: The sample holds other DNA sequences that translate to the same CDR3. The chain has TRBV6-5 and TRBJ2-2, with 8 positions matching TRBD1. The junction had 5 bases not matched to a gene; V was cut back by 2 bases and J by 6 bases. The CDR3 sequence is 15 residues long. From germline, CDR1 is MNHEY and CDR2 SVGAGI. The CDR3 protein is CASSYTGGVAGELFF. DNA for the CDR3: TGTGCCAGCAGTTACACAGGGGGAGTAGCCGGGGAGCTGTTTTTT.

This sequence joins TRBV6-5 and TRBJ1-2; TRBD1 is a possible D gene (5 bases). V lost 6 bases, J lost 0 bases, and 14 bases lay in between. Germline CDR1 is MNHEY and CDR2 is SVGAGI. CDR3 length equals 15 residues. This chain's CDR3 is CASRNYRQPNYGYTF. The CDR3 DNA follows: TGTGCCAGCAGAAACTACCGACAGCCTAACTATGGCTACACCTTC.

J is TRBJ2-5 and V is TRBV19, with a weak D call TRBD1 (5 bases). This CDR3 is built from 11 residues. Trimming cost V 7 bases and J 4 bases, with 7 bases left between them. The germline CDR1 and CDR2 sequences are LNHDA and SQIVND (reference sequence). The CDR3 here is CASTQGETQYF. In nucleotides, the CDR3 is TGTGCCAGTACGCAGGGAGAGACCCAGTACTTC.

This clone was observed a handful of times. The chain links TRBV4-1 to TRBJ2-5; 10 nucleotides agree with TRBD1. Trimming cost V 1 base and J 5 bases; bases outside gene matches: 7. CDR3 size: 16 residues. Germline V gene sequence: CDR1 MGHRA, CDR2 YSYEKL. CDR3 coding DNA: TGCGCCAGCAGCCAAGGACAGGGGGCTCCAGTGGAGACCCAGTACTTC. Residues: CASSQGQGAPVETQYF.

The CDR3 DNA reads as TGCAGCGTCACTACAGGGAGCTCCTATAATTCACCCCTCCACTTT. Translating gives CSVTTGSSYNSPLHF. The chain uses TRBV29-1 and TRBJ1-6; perhaps TRBD1 as D (6 bases). V dropped 6 bases and J dropped 0 bases, with 12 bases sitting between them. The germline V gene encodes CDR1 SQVTM and CDR2 ANQGSEA. There are 15 residues in the CDR3.

This rearrangement joins TRBV28 to TRBJ1-5, with 10 positions matching TRBD1. Germline CDR1 and CDR2: MDHEN and SYDVKM. The CDR3 is made up of 12 amino acids. Losses at the gene ends were 11 bases for V and 5 bases for J; bases not matched to a gene: 3. The CDR3 coding sequence is TGTGCCGCGACAGGGGGCGATCAGCCCCAGCATTTT. Residues: CAATGGDQPQHF.

CDR3 region: CASSLGQGADYGYTF. Here the CDR3 DNA reads TGCGCCAGCAGCTTGGGCCAGGGGGCTGACTATGGCTACACCTTC. The V and J genes are TRBV5-1 and TRBJ1-2, with 8 nucleotides matching TRBD1. The germline CDR1 and CDR2 sequences are SGHRS and YFSETQ. The CDR3 has 15 amino acids. V shed 0 bases, J shed 3 bases, and the junction held 4 bases outside the gene matches.

This clone was recorded a few times. The chain carries TRBV19 and TRBJ1-2; the match to TRBD1 covers 8 bases. V lost 2 bases to trimming and J lost 5 bases; unmatched junction nucleotides: 16. Germline V gene data show CDR1 as LNHDA and CDR2 as SQIVND (reference sequence). The CDR3 sequence is 18 residues long. In DNA form, the CDR3 reads TGTGCCAGTAGTATAATTGTGGTCGGGCCAGGGGGCGCGTATGGCTACACCTTC. Translated, it gives CASSIIVVGPGGAYGYTF. The complete variable domain, with remaining parts taken from reference TRBV19 and TRBJ1-2, reads DGGITQSPKYLFRKEGQNVTLSCEQNLNHDAMYWYRQDPGQGLRLIYYSQIVNDFQKGDIAEGYSVSREKKESFPLTVTSAQKNPTAFYLCASSIIVVGPGGAYGYTFGSGTRLTVV.

The genes are TRBV7-9 and TRBJ2-1, with 7 bases matching TRBD1. V was clipped by 1 base and J by 8 bases; unmatched bases: 8. The CDR3 consists of 15 residues. Germline V CDR1 and CDR2: SEHNR, FQNEAQ (reference sequence). The CDR3 nucleotides read TGTGCCAGCAGCTTAGACGGACAGGCCTGGCATGAGCAGTTCTTC. The encoded protein is CASSLDGQAWHEQFF.